This T cell receptor beta chain was observed in a study of yellow fever vaccine responses in identical twins. TCRdb used MiXCR to reprocess the RT-PCR reads, holding one entry per CDR3 protein. This table has 640 or so distinct CDR3 sequences, 74% appearing once. The germline V gene has CDR1 SGHKS and CDR2 YYEKEE (reference sequence). The length of the CDR3 is 14 residues. V was shortened by 4 bases and J by 1 base, with 11 bases between the two germline ends. The source is a female donor who received the yellow fever vaccine. This sequence joins TRBV5-5 and TRBJ1-1; D is possibly TRBD1 (6 bases). The sample in question was T cells from blood (PBMCs), unsorted or a sorted subset (not recorded which), obtained before or after yellow fever vaccination (not recorded which). CDR3 DNA: TGTGCCAGCAGCAGGACAGTTGGGAACACTGAAGCTTTCTTT. The encoded protein is CASSRTVGNTEAFF.